Below are 29 T cell receptor beta chains sequenced from a single sample in a study of shared clonotypes between healthy human individuals. Some clones are missing from TCRdb's copy, which holds only in-frame ones; the method was immunoSEQ multiplex PCR. Among roughly 2.4 million clones listed, under 97% were seen once. The sequenced sample consisted of naive CD4+ T cells sorted from blood. Subset reported: CD45RA+ positively selected. These receptors all come from a man in his late teens or twenties in good health.

This sequence joins TRBV10-1 and TRBJ2-1, with 13 bases lining up with TRBD2. This CDR3 spans 15 amino acids. Per the germline V gene, CDR1 is WNHNN and CDR2 is SYGVQD (reference sequence). V lost 10 bases and J lost 7; bases outside the gene matches: 10. The CDR3 sequence is CATQTQLAGGNEQFF. The CDR3 DNA reads TGCGCCACCCAAACCCAACTAGCGGGAGGGAATGAGCAGTTCTTC.

The J gene is TRBJ1-6, the V gene TRBV25-1; D is perhaps TRBD1 (5 bases). The length of the CDR3 is 16 residues. CDR1 and CDR2 (germline): MGHDK, SYGVNS. Trimming took off 4 bases at V and 10 bases at J, with 20 bases between the two ends. The CDR3 spells CASSADTDRRYSPLHF. CDR3 bases: TGTGCCAGCAGTGCTGACACCGACAGACGGTACTCACCCCTCCACTTT.

The DNA of the CDR3 is TGTGCCATCAGCGTAGCGGGAGCGATCGGGGAGCTGTTTTTT. It specifies CAISVAGAIGELFF. V and J are TRBV10-3 and TRBJ2-2, with 9 bases fitting TRBD2. The CDR3 consists of 14 residues. Germline-derived CDR1 and CDR2 are ENHRY and SYGVKD. V lost 6 bases and J lost 7; bases outside the gene matches: 6.

The CDR3 is CASSDRGGGPSTDTQYF. Written as DNA, the CDR3 is TGTGCCAGCAGTGACCGCGGCGGGGGGCCTAGCACAGATACGCAGTATTTT. The rearrangement joins TRBV2 to TRBJ2-3, with 8 bases that match TRBD2. Germline CDR1 and CDR2: SNHLY and FYNNEI. V lost 3 bases to trimming and J lost 0 bases; unmatched junction nucleotides: 8. The length of the CDR3 is 17 residues.

This sequence joins TRBV19 and TRBJ2-3, with TRBD2 identical over 14 bases. Unmatched junction bases numbered 3, after V lost 4 bases and J lost 3 bases. Germline V gene sequence: CDR1 LNHDA, CDR2 SQIVND (reference sequence). There are 16 residues in the CDR3. This CDR3 reads CASSTGLAGGTDTQYF. For the CDR3, the DNA is TGTGCCAGTAGTACTGGACTAGCGGGGGGAACAGATACGCAGTATTTT.

In regard to this clone: Other nucleotide sequences from this sample produce the same CDR3. The chain uses TRBV6-1 and TRBJ1-5; D not certain. Trimming shortened V by 4 bases and J by 4 bases, and 5 bases separated the two germline ends. The CDR3 is 12 amino acids. CDR1 and CDR2 from the germline V gene are MNHNS and SASEGT. The CDR3 loop reads CASSVSNQPQHF. The CDR3 nucleotides read TGTGCCAGCAGTGTTAGTAATCAGCCCCAGCATTTT.

The rearrangement joins TRBV27 to TRBJ2-3; 7 nucleotides match TRBD2. In germline, CDR1 is MNHEY, CDR2 SMNVEV (reference sequence). The CDR3 spans 16 residues. The V gene end was trimmed by 2 bases and the J gene end by 4 bases; junction bases not matched to a gene: 9. CDR3 in DNA: TGTGCCAGCAGTTTAGGGCGGGGGATAGTTGCAGATACGCAGTATTTT. Protein product: CASSLGRGIVADTQYF.

As regards this clone: Other DNA sequences in this sample translate to the same CDR3. The V call is TRBV10-3, the J call TRBJ2-5, with 8 bases matching TRBD1. The CDR3 runs to 14 residues. Per germline, CDR1 ENHRY and CDR2 SYGVKD. The J segment lost 0 bases and the V segment lost 6 bases, leaving 3 bases of the junction unmatched. The CDR3 is CAIRGTGYQETQYF. The CDR3 DNA is TGTGCCATCAGGGGGACAGGCTACCAAGAGACCCAGTACTTC.

This clone has only one observation. The rearrangement joins TRBV7-9 to TRBJ1-1; 11 nucleotides match TRBD1. The V gene end was trimmed by 5 bases and the J gene end by 1 base; junction bases not matched to a gene: 9. The CDR3 totals 17 residues. Per germline, CDR1 SEHNR and CDR2 FQNEAQ (reference sequence). The CDR3 DNA follows: TGTGCCAGCAGCCTGACGGACAGGGGGCTTTGGAACACTGAAGCTTTCTTT. This codes for CASSLTDRGLWNTEAFF.

The chain carries TRBV7-9 and TRBJ1-2; 10 bases match TRBD1. The trim removed 0 bases at V and 6 bases at J, leaving 10 bases unmatched. The CDR3 sequence is 17 residues long. Germline V gene lookup returns CDR1 SEHNR and CDR2 FQNEAQ (reference sequence). The CDR3 DNA reads TGTGCCAGCAGCTTAGCAGGGGCTTTGGGACAGGGGCATGGCTACACCTTC. Translating gives CASSLAGALGQGHGYTF.

This rearrangement joins TRBV2 to TRBJ1-4; 8 nucleotides line up with TRBD1. Germline V gene lookup returns CDR1 SNHLY and CDR2 FYNNEI. The CDR3 contains 15 residues. J was trimmed by 7 bases and V by 6 bases; bases with no gene match: 10. The CDR3 DNA sequence: TGTGCCAGCAGGGGCCAGGGGGCGCCGGTTGAAAAACTGTTTTTT. Residues: CASRGQGAPVEKLFF. Full variable domain (remainder filled in from reference TRBV2 and TRBJ1-4): EPEVTQTPSHQVTQMGQEVILRCVPISNHLYFYWYRQILGQKVEFLVSFYNNEISEKSEIFDDQFSVERPDGSNFTLKIRSTKLEDSAMYFCASRGQGAPVEKLFFGSGTQLSVL.

This chain joins TRBV2 and TRBJ1-4, with a tentative D call TRBD1 (6 bases). V dropped 1 base and J dropped 13 bases, with 19 bases sitting between them. This CDR3 has 15 residues. Germline CDR1 is SNHLY and CDR2 is FYNNEI. The CDR3 here is CASSEEPGANTGLFF. The CDR3 DNA follows: TGTGCCAGCAGTGAAGAACCAGGGGCGAATACGGGACTGTTTTTT.

The DNA of the CDR3 is TGTGCCTGGAAGTGGGGGGACAGAGATTACACTGAAGCTTTCTTT. Its protein product is CAWKWGDRDYTEAFF. The J gene is TRBJ1-1, the V gene TRBV30; 7 nucleotides line up with TRBD1. V lost 4 bases to trimming and J lost 3 bases; unmatched junction nucleotides: 11. Germline-derived CDR1 and CDR2 are GTSNPN and SVGIG (reference sequence). CDR3 length: 15 residues.

The DNA for the CDR3 is TGCGCCAGCAGCCAAGATAGACAGTTAGCCAAAAACATTCAGTACTTC. Translated: CASSQDRQLAKNIQYF. This rearrangement joins TRBV4-3 to TRBJ2-4, with D maybe TRBD1 (5 bases). The length of the CDR3 is 16 residues. Germline V gives CDR1 LGHNA, CDR2 YSLEER. V lost 0 bases and J lost 0, with 9 bases in between.

This chain joins TRBV4-2 and TRBJ2-7; 9 bases align to TRBD2. V gave up 0 bases and J gave up 4 bases; unmatched junction bases: 7. The CDR3 length is 16 residues. Germline loops: CDR1 LGHNA, CDR2 YNFKEQ. The CDR3 is CASSQEWTSATYEQYF. CDR3 DNA sequence: TGTGCCAGCAGCCAAGAATGGACTAGCGCCACGTACGAGCAGTACTTC.

In this sample, this clone turned up once. The chain employs TRBV29-1 and TRBJ2-3; 7 nucleotides agree with TRBD1. The germline V gene has CDR1 SQVTM and CDR2 ANQGSEA. The CDR3 consists of 14 residues. The V gene end was trimmed by 5 bases and the J gene end by 0 bases; junction bases not matched to a gene: 5. CDR3 nucleotide sequence: TGCAGCGTTATGGGGACAGAAAGCACAGATACGCAGTATTTT. Protein: CSVMGTESTDTQYF.

In this sample, this clone turned up once. This chain links TRBV4-1 with TRBJ1-1; perhaps TRBD1 as D (6 bases). The CDR3 sequence is 16 residues long. CDR1 MGHRA and CDR2 YSYEKL come from the germline V gene. V was shortened by 3 bases and J by 4 bases, with 18 bases between the two germline ends. The CDR3 DNA reads TGCGCCAGCAGCCAGACTAACAGGGCCGGAGGCACTGAAGCTTTCTTT. As protein: CASSQTNRAGGTEAFF.

In regard to this clone: The same CDR3 is also encoded by other DNA sequences in this sample. The chain is built from TRBV7-2 and TRBJ2-3, with D tentatively TRBD1 (5 bases). Trimming took off 1 base at V and 2 bases at J, with 10 bases between the two ends. This CDR3 is built from 15 residues. Germline CDR1 SGHTA, CDR2 FQGNSA. CDR3 in DNA: TGTGCCAGCAGCTTAGGCCCAGGGTCCACAGATACGCAGTATTTT. This translates into CASSLGPGSTDTQYF.

The chain employs TRBV28 and TRBJ1-1, with D perhaps TRBD1 (5 bases). This CDR3 has 16 residues. Germline V gene sequence: CDR1 MDHEN, CDR2 SYDVKM. Trimming stripped 5 bases from V and 6 bases from J, with 22 bases between. The CDR3 protein is CASSLTGPGRIAEAFF. The CDR3 DNA reads TGTGCCAGCAGTCTCACCGGGCCAGGGCGTATCGCTGAAGCTTTCTTT.

In this sample, this clone turned up once. The V call is TRBV7-2, the J call TRBJ2-1; D unresolved. Trimming removed 1 base from V and 3 bases from J, with 10 bases in between. The germline V gene has CDR1 SGHTA and CDR2 FQGNSA. The CDR3 is made up of 15 amino acids. The CDR3 DNA is TGTGCCAGCAGCTTAGATGGTGTCAGCTACAATGAGCAGTTCTTC. Residues: CASSLDGVSYNEQFF.

This clone was seen a handful of times. The V and J genes are TRBV30 and TRBJ2-7; D unresolved. V gave up 3 bases and J gave up 0 bases, with 6 bases separating them. The CDR3 loop spans 12 amino acids. Germline V CDR1 and CDR2: GTSNPN, SVGIG (reference sequence). CDR3 DNA: TGTGCCTGGAGCGAGAGCTCCTACGAGCAGTACTTC. Its translation is CAWSESSYEQYF.

The chain recombines TRBV6-5 with TRBJ1-5; D is undetermined. Trimming stripped 2 bases from V and 10 bases from J, with 12 bases between. The CDR3 runs to 13 residues. Per the germline V gene, CDR1 is MNHEY and CDR2 is SVGAGI. The DNA of the CDR3 is TGTGCCAGCAGTTACCGGGAGGGTGGCCCCCAGCATTTT. It specifies CASSYREGGPQHF.

The J gene is TRBJ1-3, the V gene TRBV5-5; D uncertain. The V end lost 4 bases, the J end lost 0 bases, and 11 bases lay between the germline ends. The CDR3 extends over 15 amino acids. Germline loops: CDR1 SGHKS, CDR2 YYEKEE (reference sequence). The CDR3 spells CASSRTAASGNTIYF. The DNA for the CDR3 is TGTGCCAGCAGCAGGACGGCAGCCTCTGGAAACACCATATATTTT. Full variable domain (rest looked up from reference TRBV5-5 and TRBJ1-3): DAGVTQSPTHLIKTRGQQVTLRCSPISGHKSVSWYQQVLGQGPQFIFQYYEKEERGRGNFPDRFSARQFPNYSSELNVNALLLGDSALYLCASSRTAASGNTIYFGEGSWLTVV.

The table lists this clone with a count of one. This rearrangement joins TRBV7-2 to TRBJ1-1, with D hard to call. Per germline, CDR1 SGHTA and CDR2 FQGNSA. The CDR3 has 15 residues. V lost 0 bases and J 0 bases, leaving 8 bases between the germline ends. The CDR3 sequence is CASSLAAALNTEAFF. The CDR3 DNA reads as TGTGCCAGCAGCTTAGCCGCAGCCTTGAACACTGAAGCTTTCTTT.

Points on this clone: In the same sample, other DNA sequences code for this CDR3. The V gene is TRBV6-5, the J gene TRBJ2-7; 10 bases fit TRBD1. CDR3 size: 16 residues. Trimming removed 0 bases from V and 0 bases from J; junction bases left unmatched: 2. Germline V CDR1 and CDR2: MNHEY, SVGAGI. Here the CDR3 reads CASSYSGQGGSYEQYF. The CDR3 region has the DNA TGTGCCAGCAGTTACTCCGGACAGGGGGGCTCCTACGAGCAGTACTTC.

CDR3 sequence: CASAFQGTGVTGELFF. CDR3 nucleotide sequence: TGTGCCAGTGCCTTTCAAGGGACAGGGGTGACCGGGGAGCTGTTTTTT. The chain recombines TRBV11-2 with TRBJ2-2; TRBD1 aligns across 10 bases. Germline V gives CDR1 SGHAT, CDR2 FQNNGV. This CDR3 is 16 amino acids long. The V segment lost 9 bases and the J segment 5 bases; nucleotides outside the gene matches: 12.

The sample holds one count of this clone. The chain couples TRBV7-9 to TRBJ2-3; D perhaps matches TRBD2 (6 bases). Between the trimmed V and J ends, which lost 4 bases and 1 base, there was a span of 12 bases. The CDR3 loop spans 15 amino acids. CDR1 SEHNR and CDR2 FQNEAQ come from the germline V gene (reference sequence). The CDR3 here is CASSSQGGGTDTQYF. CDR3 DNA: TGTGCCAGCAGCTCTCAAGGAGGGGGCACAGATACGCAGTATTTT.

This sequence joins TRBV27 and TRBJ1-5, with TRBD1 matching 7 bases. Germline trimming cut 5 bases from V and 2 bases from J; bases unmatched to any gene: 9. This CDR3 contains 16 residues. The V gene's germline CDR1 is MNHEY and CDR2 SMNVEV (reference sequence). CDR3 region: CASSRRGGAGNQPQHF. As DNA, the CDR3 is TGTGCCAGCAGTCGCCGAGGGGGCGCGGGCAATCAGCCCCAGCATTTT.

The CDR3 protein is CASSPRTGSRTDTQYF. DNA for the CDR3: TGTGCCAGCAGCCCACGGACAGGGTCAAGGACAGATACGCAGTATTTT. V and J are TRBV7-3 and TRBJ2-3; 8 bases map to TRBD1. The CDR3 spans 16 residues. Germline V gene lookup returns CDR1 SGHTA and CDR2 FQGTGA. After removal of 5 bases from V and 3 bases from J, the junction contained 10 bases not matched to a gene.